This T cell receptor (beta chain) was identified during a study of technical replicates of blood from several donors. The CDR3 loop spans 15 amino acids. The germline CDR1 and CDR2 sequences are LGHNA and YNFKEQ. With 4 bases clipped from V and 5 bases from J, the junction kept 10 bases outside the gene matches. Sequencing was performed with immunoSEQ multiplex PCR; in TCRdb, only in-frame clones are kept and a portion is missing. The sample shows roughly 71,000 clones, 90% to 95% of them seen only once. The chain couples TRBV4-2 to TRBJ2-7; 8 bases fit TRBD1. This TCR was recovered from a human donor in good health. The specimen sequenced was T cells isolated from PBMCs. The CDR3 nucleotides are TGTGCCAGCAGCCTAACGGTCACAGGGGGAAACGAGCAGTACTTC. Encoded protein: CASSLTVTGGNEQYF.